This record concerns one T cell receptor (beta chain) sequence. Its binding antigen is unknown. No quality values exist for individual bases; no much larger clone is one base distant. The cohort was made up of 500 to 850 healthy bone marrow donors. All cohort members were sampled while nominally healthy, although unrecorded immune exposures were likely present. The donor was CMV seropositive and belonged to the group of 270 or so seropositive cohort members. A peripheral blood sample was collected from each donor, and TCR beta sequencing was performed on peripheral blood mononuclear cells. The Qiagen DNeasy Blood Extraction Kit was used to extract genomic DNA from the blood cell samples. The library was prepared using the immunoSEQ multiplex PCR assay. A mixture of 60 forward primers for TCR Vbeta segments and 13 reverse primers for TCR Jbeta segments was used in the multiplex PCR. The CDR3 region of rearranged TCR beta genes was amplified from genomic DNA by a multiplex PCR assay. The amplified TCR beta libraries were sequenced on the Illumina HiSeq System as 87-base-pair reads. The source study handled its data this way. In a later analysis, tens of millions of unique TCR beta chains were counted across the 666 repertoires, and around 10 million of these chains were shared by at least two donors. Raw reads were error-corrected and collapsed into unique sequences with a nearest-neighbor algorithm that merged closely related sequences to remove PCR and sequencing errors. V, D and J gene segments were assigned by aligning CDR3 sequences to IMGT reference sequences. For a sequence to be retained, a match of at least six nucleotides was required to both a V gene segment and a J gene segment. Rearrangements were called productive when the CDR3 lacked stop codons and stayed in frame with V and J; all others were non-productive. CDR3 was defined according to IMGT convention as the region running from the second conserved V-encoded cysteine to the conserved J-encoded phenylalanine. In an earlier analysis of more than 550 of the donors, sequences lacking an unambiguous match to a single V gene segment were excluded. An earlier analysis of almost 600 of the donors classified V segments as functional when productive rearrangements were above 56.7% and as segregating when the standard deviation between donors was above 5%. A statistical classification framework was built for diagnosing cytomegalovirus status from the catalog of TCR beta chain sequences. In a later analysis, TCR nucleotide sequences were compared against IMGT/GENE-DB human TR gene sequences so that V and J genes could be assigned. In a later analysis, CDR3 sequences and most-parsimonious VDJ recombination scenarios were assigned using the TCRdist pipeline. In a later analysis, every TCR beta chain was defined by the combination of its CDR3 amino acid sequence and its V-gene family, and reads without a unique V-gene family were dropped. As a way to deal with suspected cross-contamination and a sequencing artifact, a later analysis dropped approximately 570 nucleotide sequences that were highly shared and had low generation probability. For each public chain, a later analysis derived a clonal expansion index from normalized ranks of inferred template counts within each repertoire. Generation probabilities in a later analysis came from a VDJ recombination model fitted to out-of-frame rearrangements, and those results were checked against IGoR. In a later analysis, hypergeometric tests were used to score TCR-TCR, TCR-HLA and TCR-CMV co-occurrence, with a repertoire-size bias correction applied to TCR pairs. A later analysis estimated false discovery rates by permuting HLA or CMV assignments 20 times. In a later analysis, co-occurring TCRs were grouped using DBSCAN, with TCRdist sequence similarity added in when clustering inside HLA-allele-positive subsets. Co-occurrence clustering excluded repertoires with fewer than 30,000 or more than 120,000 public chains, plus five with anomalous nucleotide sharing. This immuneACCESS table, as held by TCRdb, lists in-frame sequences with V and J called but not all clones. Of the missing ones, under half trace to an unresolved V gene in checked studies; the others have no known cause. The V and J calls and clone size are taken from that table; D and trimming were inferred from the DNA. The sample table lists 76,000 or so clones, 65% to 75% of them with a count of one. The ten largest clones add up to 15% to 20% of the sample.

This sample was taken from a study of cytomegalovirus exposure and HLA in healthy donors (dated by TCRdb to 2017 to 2019). For context, the study as a whole: According to an earlier analysis of a few hundred of the donors, some 180 million T cells yielded roughly 110 million unique TCR beta sequences and more than 250 Gb of sequence data. Approximately 300 gigabases of sequencing data and roughly 81 million unique TCR sequences made up an early release that covered around 640 HLA-typed donors. Among the approximately 400 genotyped donors, approximately 82% belonged to the genetic ancestry cluster associated with self-reported Caucasian donors. The study aimed to test whether signatures of past pathogen exposure could be identified by cataloging public T cell receptors. The study profiled the T cell repertoires of 666 subjects by immunosequencing and related them to cytomegalovirus serostatus. Besides the first cohort of approximately 670 subjects, a separate validation cohort made up of over 100 different subjects was used. To predict cytomegalovirus infection status, the study combined high-throughput TCR immunosequencing, statistical association of individual TCRs with disease status, and machine learning. A later analysis re-analyzed previously published TCR beta repertoires from 666 donors and added high-resolution HLA genotyping to study TCR occurrence patterns. Rather than using new phenotypic data, the later analysis identified candidate immune exposures from TCR beta sequences and from how often those sequences occurred across donors. To decide whether each TCR beta V gene segment behaved as functional or pseudogenic, an earlier analysis of some 540 of the donors relied on high-throughput TCR beta sequencing. Donor age, sex, ethnicity and CMV serostatus were collected together with the repertoire data. Genome-wide SNP genotypes for about 65% of the roughly 670 donors were used in a later genetic analysis, which treated that subset as a discovery cohort. All discovery cohort repertoires had been generated on a single sequencing platform. HLA typing covered class I and class II loci at four-digit resolution. Typing coverage varied by locus: about 629-630 donors for A, B, C, DRB1 and DQB1; approximately 500 for DQA1; about 570 for DPA1; roughly 450 for DPB1. Roughly 5 DR-DQ haplotypes were handled as single units for association and clustering because linkage in the cohort was strong. On average, roughly 240,000 unique TCR beta nucleotide sequences were sequenced per donor among 398 genotyped donors of the cohort, with roughly a sixth of those sequences being non-productive.

The germline V gene yields SQVTM for CDR1 and ANQGSEA for CDR2. Trimming accounts for 5 bases at V and 9 bases at J, while the number of junction bases matched to no gene is 9. The CDR3 holds 12 amino acids from the cysteine to the phenylalanine. Just CDR3 DNA is preserved here, 36 bases in frame from base 1. Points the paper makes about the study in general: A later analysis found that most CMV-associated TCR beta chains appeared HLA-restricted, with HLA associations seemingly driven largely by CMV exposure. The classifier was reported to diagnose cytomegalovirus status with high specificity and sensitivity in both the original and validation cohorts. Presence/absence analyses assumed roughly uniform sequencing depth across donors, an assumption that may not hold. In an earlier analysis of some 500 of the donors, most TCR beta V segments appeared in productive rearrangements about 90% or about 30% of the time, broadly matching IMGT annotations. Most TCR sequences were seen in very few donors, while some public TCRs were found in many individuals. It was suggested by the authors that the approach could potentially be generalized to other disease states and immunological phenotypes. Because the 87-base-pair reads could not distinguish some IMGT-functional V segments, including TRBV6-2 and TRBV6-3, those segments were excluded. HLA typing was unavailable for some donors at each locus, so association tests used only the typed subset. Linkage disequilibrium might explain the correlated functional status among segregating V segments, but an unknown experimental factor could not be ruled out. In a later analysis, TCR association rates were found to vary across HLA loci, with the most associated TCRs seen for DRB1 alleles and the fewest for HLA-C alleles. In this cohort, only TCR beta chains were sequenced, and detectable features were limited by the absence of alpha or paired-chain data. In a later analysis, several top co-occurrence clusters were reported to appear linked to parvovirus B19, influenza, CMV and Epstein-Barr virus. Because counts were too low, 15 to 20 rarely observed V segments, including chromosome 9 orphons, were left out of the earlier analysis of 500 to 750 of the donors. A total of 150 or so TCR beta chains were listed by the study as associated with cytomegalovirus. Compared with the 666-donor mean, donors in an Asian-associated ancestry cluster had fewer N-insertions in productive TCRs, according to a later genetic analysis. A further reported finding was that TCR beta sequences accurately predicted the HLA-A and HLA-B alleles for most subjects in the first cohort. A later genetic analysis associated a missense DCLRE1C variant with V-gene and J-gene trimming of TCR beta chains, and an independent cohort replicated the association. In vitro tests confirmed that three of the cytomegalovirus-associated TCR beta chains recognize cytomegalovirus antigens. In a later analysis, some 18,000 TCR beta sequences were associated with specific HLA alleles at a false discovery rate of 0.05. Strong co-occurrence of HLA alleles, especially DR and DQ, made assigning TCR associations to individual alleles difficult. A later analysis found that HLA-associated TCR beta chains were more clonally expanded and had lower generation probabilities than equally common non-associated chains. For the cohort, immune exposure information was limited to CMV serostatus. The sequencing pipeline was judged likely to have produced a cluster of highly shared sequence variants as a technical artifact.

Sequenced input: PBMCs. The sequence was obtained from a woman aged 35 to 49 in good health and CMV-seropositive. Recombination connected TRBV29-1 to TRBJ2-7, with 8 junctional bases fitting TRBD2. The CDR3 reads as follows: CSVNPGGPVQYF. The sequence in DNA is TGCAGCGTTAATCCGGGAGGGCCCGTGCAGTACTTC.